This is a list of T cell receptor beta chains from one sample in a study of cytomegalovirus exposure and HLA in healthy donors. Measured with immunoSEQ multiplex PCR; TCRdb has only the in-frame clones, and not every one. The sample has under 200,000 clones; more than 65% are singletons. The material sequenced was PBMCs. These receptor sequences come from a woman aged 50 to 60 in good health and CMV-seronegative. Both conserved end residues are part of each CDR3. The order of the fields is J gene, clone size, V gene, D gene, CDR3 DNA, CDR3 protein. A D gene is named only where the DNA matches it firmly. Some rows have no size entry. The others give once, few or many, or a class for an expanded clone.

TRBJ2-5 | - | TRBV9 | TRBD2 | TGTGCCAGCAGCGTTTCAGGAAGCGGGAGCCAAGAGACCCAGTACTTC | CASSVSGSGSQETQYF
TRBJ2-1 | - | TRBV6-5 | TRBD1 | TGTGCCAGCAAGTCGGCACAGGGGGGTTACAATGAGCAGTTCTTC | CASKSAQGGYNEQFF
TRBJ2-1 | - | TRBV28 | - | TGTGCCAGCAGTCCCGCTCAGAGGGTTACCTACAATGAGCAGTTCTTC | CASSPAQRVTYNEQFF
TRBJ1-2 | - | TRBV11-2 | - | TGTGCCAGCAGCTTAGATGGCAGGGCCATCTATGGCTACACCTTC | CASSLDGRAIYGYTF
TRBJ1-4 | - | TRBV5-1 | TRBD1 | TGCGCCAGCAGCTCCGACAGGGGCGGCGAAAAACTGTTTTTT | CASSSDRGGEKLFF
TRBJ2-7 | few | TRBV18 | - | TGTGCCAGCTCACCGTCAGAAGGCAGGGTTATCAAGCAGTACTTC | CASSPSEGRVIKQYF
TRBJ1-5 | - | TRBV6-5 | - | TGTGCCAGCAGTTACTCGGGTCAGGGGTTGCAACAGCCCCAGCATTTT | CASSYSGQGLQQPQHF
TRBJ2-5 | few | TRBV7-8 | TRBD1 | TGTGCCAGCAGCTCCCAGACAGGGCAAGAGACCCAGTACTTC | CASSSQTGQETQYF
TRBJ1-3 | - | TRBV6-1 | - | TGTGCCAGCAGTTTGCGGTTCTCTGGAAACACCATATATTTT | CASSLRFSGNTIYF
TRBJ2-6 | - | TRBV7-3 | - | TGTGCCAGCAGTCCCGCGCGTTCTGGGGCCAACGTCCTGACTTTC | CASSPARSGANVLTF
TRBJ2-3 | - | TRBV7-8 | - | TGTGCCAGCAGCTTTAGGACAGATCGCACAGATACGCAGTATTTT | CASSFRTDRTDTQYF
TRBJ1-5 | - | TRBV7-2 | - | TGTGCCAGCAGCTTGACAGGTGCAGAGCCCCAGCATTTT | CASSLTGAEPQHF
TRBJ2-7 | few | TRBV6-5 | TRBD1 | TGTGCCAGCAGTTCTCGGGACAGGGTGTTGGGGCAGTACTTC | CASSSRDRVLGQYF
TRBJ1-1 | - | TRBV28 | - | TGTGCCAGCAGTTTCAAGCGAAGGGAAGCTTTCTTT | CASSFKRREAFF
TRBJ2-5 | - | TRBV5-1 | TRBD2 | TGCGCCAGCAGCTTGGAGGCGGGGGGGCTAGGTTCGGAAGAGACCCAGTACTTC | CASSLEAGGLGSEETQYF
TRBJ1-4 | - | TRBV5-6 | TRBD1 | TGTGCCAGCAGCCCGAACGACAGGGGCGGCGAAAAACTGTTTTTT | CASSPNDRGGEKLFF
TRBJ1-6 | - | TRBV10-3 | - | TGTGCCATCAGCCAGGCGGGAAATAATTCACCCCTCCACTTT | CAISQAGNNSPLHF
TRBJ1-5 | once | TRBV18 | - | TGTGCCAGCTCGCCAACAGGGTCTGGGAGCAATCAGCCCCAGCATTTT | CASSPTGSGSNQPQHF
TRBJ2-1 | - | TRBV9 | - | TGTGCCAGCAGCGCAGAGGGGGGGTCCTACAATGAGCAGTTCTTC | CASSAEGGSYNEQFF
TRBJ1-5 | - | TRBV30 | - | TGTGCCGGAGAAGGGGCCCGAAATCAGCCCCAGCATTTT | CAGEGARNQPQHF
TRBJ2-7 | - | TRBV5-1 | - | TGCGCCAGCAGCTTGGGAACCGACAGGAACTACTACGAGCAGTACTTC | CASSLGTDRNYYEQYF
TRBJ2-1 | - | TRBV18 | - | TGTGCCAGCTCACCTGAAATAGGGAGCTCCTACAATGAGCAGTTCTTC | CASSPEIGSSYNEQFF
TRBJ2-3 | - | TRBV19 | - | TGTGCCAGTTGCCGAGGGACTAGCACAGATACGCAGTATTTT | CASCRGTSTDTQYF
TRBJ2-4 | - | TRBV19 | - | TGTGCCAGTAACGAGGCAGCCAAAAACATTCAGTACTTC | CASNEAAKNIQYF
TRBJ2-7 | - | TRBV5-4 | - | TGTGCCAGCACTTGGGGGGACGGTTTAAGTGAGCAGTACTTC | CASTWGDGLSEQYF
TRBJ2-2 | - | TRBV11-2 | TRBD1 | TGTGCCAGCAGCTCTAGATACATCAGGGGGTCGCCGAACACCGGGGAGCTGTTTTTT | CASSSRYIRGSPNTGELFF
TRBJ2-2 | - | TRBV19 | TRBD2 | TGTGCCAGTATCGGACTAGCGGGGGGGGAGCTGTTTTTT | CASIGLAGGELFF
TRBJ2-5 | few | TRBV4-1 | - | TGCGCCAGCAGCCCTGGGCTCGCCCCCGAGACCCAGTACTTC | CASSPGLAPETQYF
TRBJ2-5 | once | TRBV7-3 | TRBD1 | TGTGCCAGCAGCCCAAGGGGACAGCAAGAGACCCAGTACTTC | CASSPRGQQETQYF
TRBJ2-5 | - | TRBV19 | TRBD2 | TGTGCCAGTAGTATAGGAACTAGCGGGAGGGAGACCCAGTACTTC | CASSIGTSGRETQYF
TRBJ1-1 | - | TRBV7-3 | - | TGTGCCAGCAGCCCCGACCCGGGGGGTAACACTGAAGCTTTCTTT | CASSPDPGGNTEAFF
TRBJ1-5 | - | TRBV7-9 | - | TGTGCCAGCAGCTTAGGTCTAAATCAGCCCCAGCATTTT | CASSLGLNQPQHF
TRBJ2-3 | - | TRBV5-4 | TRBD1 | TGTGCCAGCAGCCAGGGGGCGGCTAGCACAGATACGCAGTATTTT | CASSQGAASTDTQYF
TRBJ2-5 | once | TRBV5-4 | TRBD1 | TGTGCCAGCAGCGCCGGGACAGGTCAAGAGACCCAGTACTTC | CASSAGTGQETQYF
TRBJ2-2 | few | TRBV4-3 | TRBD1 | TGCGCCAGCAGCCGAGGGACAGGGGTGAACACCGGGGAGCTGTTTTTT | CASSRGTGVNTGELFF
TRBJ1-1 | - | TRBV6-1 | - | TGTGCCAGCAGTGAACGAGCCAGGGGTGGGGGCACTGAAGCTTTCTTT | CASSERARGGGTEAFF
TRBJ2-5 | - | TRBV7-6 | TRBD1 | TGTGCCAGCAGCTTAAGTGGGACAGGGAGATTCGAAGAGACCCAGTACTTC | CASSLSGTGRFEETQYF